This note documents a single TCR beta chain sequence. Its antigen is not known. Germline V gene sequence: CDR1 SGHNT, CDR2 YYREEE (reference sequence). The ends were cut back, 4 bases at V and 2 bases at J, with 9 bases in the middle. CDR3 length: 13 residues. Every PCR got spiked synthetic TCR analog templates. This table comes from immunoSEQ multiplex PCR, and its TCRdb copy is limited to in-frame clones, with some not included. This sample carries approximately 46,000 clones, roughly 85% of them seen once, and the ten largest clones take approximately 7.1%. These data are taken from a study of PD-L1 blockade in urothelial cancer. Across the study: The authors examined blood 3 weeks (second dose) and 6 weeks after treatment start. Peripheral blood specimens exhibited a median yield of about 140,000 T cells. Points from the study as a whole: Durable-benefit cases showed more tumor-associated blood clone expansion at 3 weeks.

The genes are TRBV5-4 and TRBJ1-2; D is undetermined. The receptor was derived from a man aged 60-69 years with urothelial cancer. The source was PBMCs, collected around atezolizumab (anti-PD-L1) treatment. CDR3 loop: CASSRTGNYGYTF. CDR3 coding DNA: TGTGCCAGCAGCCGGACGGGGAACTATGGCTACACCTTC.